A selection of T cell receptor beta chains follows, all from one sample in a study of Graves' ophthalmopathy and Graves' hyperthyroidism. Using its own MiXCR run on the multiplex PCR reads, TCRdb lists one record per CDR3 protein. The top ten clones hold 9.8% of a sample with roughly 500,000 distinct CDR3 sequences, about 15% of them seen once. Input material: blood. These receptors all stem from a young woman with Graves' ophthalmopathy. The CDR3 runs from the conserved cysteine through the conserved F or W. The order of the fields is clone size, D gene, J gene, V gene, CDR3 DNA, CDR3 protein. The D gene is left open where the match is weak. Rows give clone size only sometimes, using once, few, many, or a class for an expanded clone.

many,NA,TRBJ2-7,TRBV6-2/TRBV6-3,TGTGCCAGCAGTTACTCGCCCGAGGCTGGACAGATCTCCTACGAGCAGTACTTC,CASSYSPEAGQISYEQYF
many,TRBD1,TRBJ1-1,TRBV12-3/TRBV12-4,TGTGCCAGCAGACCGGGACAGGGGCGCACTGAAGCTTTCTTT,CASRPGQGRTEAFF
many,NA,TRBJ1-1,TRBV5-1,TGCGCCAGCAGCTTGCAGGGTAGGAACACTGAAGCTTTCTTT,CASSLQGRNTEAFF
NA,NA,TRBJ2-7,TRBV19,TGTGCCAGTAGTATAGTTGCCCTCGGGTACGAGCAGTACTTC,CASSIVALGYEQYF
many,NA,TRBJ2-5,TRBV14,TGTGCCAGCAGCCTACTTTCGGGAGTCATTGAGACCCAGTACTTC,CASSLLSGVIETQYF
many,NA,TRBJ1-1,TRBV12-3/TRBV12-4,TGTGCCAGCAGTTTCCCCTCCAGGGAGGCTGAAGCTTTCTTT,CASSFPSREAEAFF
NA,NA,TRBJ1-6,TRBV2,TGTGCCAGCAGTCCCCGGTCGGGATGGAATTCACCCCTCCACTTT,CASSPRSGWNSPLHF
NA,NA,TRBJ1-6,TRBV6-1,TGTGCCAGCAGTGAACAGGGCGGTAATTCACCCCTCCACTTT,CASSEQGGNSPLHF
NA,NA,TRBJ2-7,TRBV2,TGTGCCAGCAGTGACAGGTTTTTCTACGAGCAGTACTTC,CASSDRFFYEQYF
many,TRBD2,TRBJ2-5,TRBV4-1,TGCGCCAGCAGCCAAGTTGGACTAGCGGGTGGCCAAGAGACCCAGTACTTC,CASSQVGLAGGQETQYF
NA,NA,TRBJ1-2,TRBV12-3/TRBV12-4,TGTGCCATCAGCGGGGTTGGGATGACAACCTATGGCTACACCTTC,CAISGVGMTTYGYTF
many,NA,TRBJ1-1,TRBV6-1,TGTGCCAGCAGTCGAGGGCGGCTCCTAAAAACTGAAGCTTTCTTT,CASSRGRLLKTEAFF
NA,TRBD1,TRBJ2-7,TRBV6-1,TGTGCCAGCAATCAGGGGGCCTCTTCCTCCTACGAGCAGTACTTC,CASNQGASSSYEQYF
many,TRBD1,TRBJ1-6,TRBV6-1,TGTGCCAGCTCCGGGACAGGGTCGGCTTCACCCCTCCACTTT,CASSGTGSASPLHF
NA,NA,TRBJ1-1,TRBV5-1,TGCGCCAGCAGCTTCGGACAATGCTCGGATACTGAAGCTTTCTTT,CASSFGQCSDTEAFF
many,NA,TRBJ2-7,TRBV20-1,TGCAGTGCTGGGCAGCGAGGGTACGAGCAGTACTTC,CSAGQRGYEQYF
many,TRBD1,TRBJ2-2,TRBV27,TGTGCCAGCAGTTCCCCGGACAGGGGAAGAGCCGGGGAGCTGTTTTTT,CASSSPDRGRAGELFF
many,NA,TRBJ1-1,TRBV6-5,TGTGCCAGCAGTTATGCGGAAATGAACACTGAAGCTTTCTTT,CASSYAEMNTEAFF
few,NA,TRBJ1-6,TRBV20-1,TGCAGTGCTAGAGATCAAGGGTCCTACGATAATTCACCCCTCCACTTT,CSARDQGSYDNSPLHF
many,TRBD1,TRBJ2-2,TRBV27,TGTGCCAGCAGTTTTGCCCGGACAGGGGTGATGAACACCGGGGAGCTGTTTTTT,CASSFARTGVMNTGELFF
many,NA,TRBJ2-7,TRBV28,TGTGCCAGCAGAAACGGGGGAGAAGGCTCCTACGAGCAGTACTTC,CASRNGGEGSYEQYF
many,TRBD1,TRBJ1-2,TRBV2,TGTGCCATCTTAGTAAAACAGGGGAACTATGGCTACACCTTC,CAILVKQGNYGYTF
NA,NA,TRBJ1-2,TRBV6-5,TGTGCCAGCAGTTACTCTGGGCAGGAATCCTATGGCTACACCTTC,CASSYSGQESYGYTF
many,NA,TRBJ1-2,TRBV29-1,TGCAGCGTTAGTAGGGACTATGGCTACACCTTC,CSVSRDYGYTF
many,TRBD2,TRBJ2-7,TRBV20-1,TGCAGTGCTAGTCAAAGCGGGGGTACCTACGAGCAGTACTTC,CSASQSGGTYEQYF
many,TRBD1,TRBJ1-6,TRBV5-1,TGCGCCAGCAGCTTGGCCGCTGACAGGGTTTCACCCCTCCACTTT,CASSLAADRVSPLHF
many,NA,TRBJ1-5,TRBV6-4,TGTGCCAGTATGCAGGGGATTCAGCCCCAGCATTTT,CASMQGIQPQHF
NA,TRBD2,TRBJ2-5,TRBV9,TGTGCCAGCAGCCCGAGCGGGGGGGCCTGGCAAGAGACCCAGTACTTC,CASSPSGGAWQETQYF
many,NA,TRBJ1-6,TRBV12-3/TRBV12-4,TGTGCCAGCAGTTTAGCGCTTGGGGGCGGGTCACCCCTCCACTTT,CASSLALGGGSPLHF
many,NA,TRBJ2-2,TRBV7-9,TGTGCCAGCAGCCCGACCGTTAACACCGGGGAGCTGTTTTTT,CASSPTVNTGELFF
few,TRBD1,TRBJ2-2,TRBV11-2,TGTGCCAGCAGCTCCCACCGGGACAGCAACACCGGGGAGCTGTTTTTT,CASSSHRDSNTGELFF
many,NA,TRBJ2-5,TRBV12-5,TGTGCTAGTGGTTTGGCCCCGGGGGAAGAGACCCAGTACTTC,CASGLAPGEETQYF
many,TRBD2,TRBJ2-5,TRBV7-8,TGTGCCAGCAGCTCCCGACTAGCGGGGGGGTCAGGGGAGACCCAGTACTTC,CASSSRLAGGSGETQYF
many,NA,TRBJ2-7,TRBV4-1,TGCGCCAGCAGCCAAAGCGCACAGAACTACGAGCAGTACTTC,CASSQSAQNYEQYF
many,NA,TRBJ1-2,TRBV12-3/TRBV12-4,TGTGCCAGCAGGTCTAACAGGGCTGGCTACACCTTC,CASRSNRAGYTF
many,NA,TRBJ1-2,TRBV2,TGTGCCAGCACGGGGCTGGGCTATGGCTACACCTTC,CASTGLGYGYTF
few,NA,TRBJ2-5,TRBV30,TGTGCCTGGAGTCAGGGAGAGACCCAGTACTTC,CAWSQGETQYF
NA,NA,TRBJ2-6,TRBV6-1,TGTGCCAGCAGAGAGACACGCGCTGGGGGGGCCAACGTCCTGACTTTC,CASRETRAGGANVLTF
NA,TRBD1,TRBJ1-2,TRBV30,TGTGCCTGGAGTGGCCGGGACAGCTCAAAAGGCGTCTATGGCTACACCTTC,CAWSGRDSSKGVYGYTF
many,NA,TRBJ1-5,TRBV12-3/TRBV12-4,TGTGCCAGCAGTTTAGGGCAGGCTAGTCAGCCCCAGCATTTT,CASSLGQASQPQHF
many,NA,TRBJ1-1,TRBV12-5,TGTGCTAGTGGTCCCACCCCGGGGACTAACACTGAAGCTTTCTTT,CASGPTPGTNTEAFF
few,TRBD2,TRBJ2-7,TRBV20-1,TGCAGTGCTAGGGGACTAATATCCTACGAGCAGTACTTC,CSARGLISYEQYF
many,NA,TRBJ2-5,TRBV28,TGTGCCAGCAGTCCTCACAGAGTATCGGAGACCCAGTACTTC,CASSPHRVSETQYF
many,TRBD1,TRBJ1-5,TRBV10-3,TGTGCCATCAGTGAGGACCCTCCGGCAGGGGGGAATCAGCCCCAGCATTTT,CAISEDPPAGGNQPQHF
few,NA,TRBJ2-5,TRBV30,TGTGCCTGGGCGAGGGTAGGGGAGACCCAGTACTTC,CAWARVGETQYF
NA,NA,TRBJ2-7,TRBV5-1,TGCGCCAGCAGCCTCGACACTAGCTCCTACGAGCAGTACTTC,CASSLDTSSYEQYF
NA,NA,TRBJ1-1,TRBV4-1,TGCGCCAGCAGCCAAGTTTGGGGGGCGATGTCTGAAGCTTTCTTT,CASSQVWGAMSEAFF
many,TRBD1,TRBJ1-6,TRBV12-3/TRBV12-4,TGTGCCAGCAGTACCGCAGAGGGGGCGAAGAGGTCACCCCTCCACTTT,CASSTAEGAKRSPLHF
NA,NA,TRBJ2-7,TRBV9,TGTGCCATCAGCGTAGGCTGGGGGTCCCCCTACGAGCAGTACTTC,CAISVGWGSPYEQYF
many,NA,TRBJ2-2,TRBV2,TGTGCCAGCAGTCAGGGGGAGGCCGGGGAGCTGTTTTTT,CASSQGEAGELFF
NA,TRBD1,TRBJ1-5,TRBV12-3/TRBV12-4,TGTGCCAGCAGGGGGACAGGGGAACAGCCCCAGCATTTT,CASRGTGEQPQHF
many,TRBD1,TRBJ1-5,TRBV7-2,TGTGCCAGCAGCTTTAACAGGGGGTTGGAGCCCCAGCATTTT,CASSFNRGLEPQHF
many,NA,TRBJ2-7,TRBV20-1,TGCAGTGCCCAATCAGGACGGCGAGGCTCCTACGAGCAGTACTTC,CSAQSGRRGSYEQYF
many,NA,TRBJ2-5,TRBV10-3,TGTGCCATCAGTGAGAGGATGATAGGGGAGCGGCTCGGGGAGGAGACCCAGTACTTC,CAISERMIGERLGEETQYF
many,NA,TRBJ1-1,TRBV24-1,TGTGCCACCAGTGACCAGGGCTTTGGCGCTTTCTTT,CATSDQGFGAFF
many,TRBD2,TRBJ2-5,TRBV2,TGTGCCAGCAGCGGGGGGACTAGCGGACAAGAGACCCAGTACTTC,CASSGGTSGQETQYF
many,TRBD1,TRBJ1-2,TRBV28,TGTGCCAGCAGCCCGGGACAGTCCTATGGCTACACCTTC,CASSPGQSYGYTF